This T cell receptor beta chain came from a study of CD8+CD57+ T cells in acquired aplastic anemia. This clonotype was observed many times. Its target is not known. Whole-study results and caveats: It was found that under 30 CD8+ CDR3 sequences were shared between patients and controls. Controls did not differ significantly from patients in CD8+ Simpson's diversity.

Between the trimmed V and J ends, which lost 0 bases and 4 bases, there was a span of 10 bases. Germline assignment: CDR1 MNHEY and CDR2 SVGAGI. CDR3 length: 14 residues. Profiling that covered TCR beta VDJ and CDR3 relied on genomic DNA as its template. From the reads, TCRdb called clonotypes with MiXCR, one entry per CDR3 protein. The table has a few hundred thousand distinct CDR3 sequences, around three fifths seen once. The specimen was sorted CD4+, CD8+, or CD8+CD57+ T cells (not recorded which) from PBMCs. The TCR comes from a human donor with severe aplastic anemia or a healthy control (not recorded which). The chain uses TRBV6-5 and TRBJ2-7; D is undetermined. The CDR3 here is CASSYSTAAYEQYF. CDR3 DNA sequence: TGTGCCAGCAGTTACTCGACGGCAGCTTACGAGCAGTACTTC.